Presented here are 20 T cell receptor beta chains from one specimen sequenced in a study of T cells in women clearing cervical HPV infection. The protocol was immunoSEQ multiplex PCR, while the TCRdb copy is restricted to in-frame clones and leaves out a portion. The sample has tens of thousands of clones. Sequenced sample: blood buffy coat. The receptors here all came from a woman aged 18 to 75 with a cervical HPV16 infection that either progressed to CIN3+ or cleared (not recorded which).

The CDR3 sequence is CASSKGQTGNQPQYF. The CDR3 bases that were read are TGTGCCAGTAGTAAGGGACAGACGGGCAATCAGCCG. The V gene is TRBV19, the J gene TRBJ2-3; TRBD1 matches 7 bases. The read halts 3 residues ahead of the CDR3 end, with the missing end drawn from the germline J gene. Germline CDR1 and CDR2: LNHDA and SQIVND (reference sequence). This CDR3 region has 15 residues.

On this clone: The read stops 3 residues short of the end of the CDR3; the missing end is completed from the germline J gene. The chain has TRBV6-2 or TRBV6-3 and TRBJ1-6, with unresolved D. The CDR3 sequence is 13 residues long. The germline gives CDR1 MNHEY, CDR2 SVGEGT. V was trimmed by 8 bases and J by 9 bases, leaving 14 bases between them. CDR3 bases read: TGTGCCAGCGTCCTTTTCCGAGGTTCACCC. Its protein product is CASVLFRGSP. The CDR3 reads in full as CASVLFRGSPLHF.

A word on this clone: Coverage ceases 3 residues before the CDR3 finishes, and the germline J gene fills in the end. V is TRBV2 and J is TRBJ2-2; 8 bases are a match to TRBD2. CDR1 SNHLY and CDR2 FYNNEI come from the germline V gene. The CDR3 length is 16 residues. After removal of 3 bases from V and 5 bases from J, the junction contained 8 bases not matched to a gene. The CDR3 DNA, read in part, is TGTGCCAGCAGTGACCCGGGAGGGCAGGGGACCGGGGAG. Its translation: CASSDPGGQGTGE. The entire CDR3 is CASSDPGGQGTGELFF.

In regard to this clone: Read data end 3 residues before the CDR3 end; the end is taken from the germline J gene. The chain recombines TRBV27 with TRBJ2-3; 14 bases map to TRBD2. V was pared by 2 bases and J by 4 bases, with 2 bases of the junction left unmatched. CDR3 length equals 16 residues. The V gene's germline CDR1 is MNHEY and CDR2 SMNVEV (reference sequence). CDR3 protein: CASSLGTSGRADTQYF. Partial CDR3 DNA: TGTGCCAGCAGTTTAGGGACTAGCGGGAGAGCAGATACG.

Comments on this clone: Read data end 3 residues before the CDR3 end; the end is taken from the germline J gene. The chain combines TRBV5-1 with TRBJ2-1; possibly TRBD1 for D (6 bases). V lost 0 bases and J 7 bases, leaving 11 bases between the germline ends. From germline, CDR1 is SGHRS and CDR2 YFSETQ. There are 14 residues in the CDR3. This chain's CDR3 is CASSLEGTRNEQFF. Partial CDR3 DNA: TGCGCCAGCAGCTTGGAAGGGACACGGAATGAG.

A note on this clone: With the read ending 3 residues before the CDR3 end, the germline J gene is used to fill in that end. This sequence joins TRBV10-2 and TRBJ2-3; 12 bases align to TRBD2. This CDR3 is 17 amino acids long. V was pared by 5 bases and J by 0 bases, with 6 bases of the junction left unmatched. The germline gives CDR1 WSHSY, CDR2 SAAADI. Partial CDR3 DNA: TGCGCCAGCAGTCGTCTAGCGGGGGGGGTAAGCACAGATACG. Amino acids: CASSRLAGGVSTDT. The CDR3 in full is CASSRLAGGVSTDTQYF.

The CDR3 is CASSLGRGLKVANYGYTF. The CDR3 DNA, read in part, is TGCGCCAGCAGCTTGGGACGGGGTTTAAAGGTAGCTAACTATGGC. The chain links TRBV5-1 to TRBJ1-2; D is unclear. Coverage ceases 3 residues before the CDR3 finishes, and the germline J gene fills in the end. Germline V gene sequence: CDR1 SGHRS, CDR2 YFSETQ. V lost 0 bases and J lost 0, with 18 bases in between. The CDR3 is made up of 18 amino acids.

CDR3 DNA, as far as it was read: TGTGCCAGCAGTCAATTCGGGACAGATGAG. It encodes CASSQFGTDE. The CDR3, in full, reads CASSQFGTDEQFF. The V and J genes are TRBV7-9 and TRBJ2-1; 7 bases line up with TRBD1. The CDR3 end lies 3 residues beyond the end of the read and is filled in from the germline J gene. Germline V gene sequence: CDR1 SEHNR, CDR2 FQNEAQ (reference sequence). The CDR3 loop spans 13 amino acids. Losses at the gene ends were 6 bases for V and 8 bases for J; bases not matched to a gene: 7.

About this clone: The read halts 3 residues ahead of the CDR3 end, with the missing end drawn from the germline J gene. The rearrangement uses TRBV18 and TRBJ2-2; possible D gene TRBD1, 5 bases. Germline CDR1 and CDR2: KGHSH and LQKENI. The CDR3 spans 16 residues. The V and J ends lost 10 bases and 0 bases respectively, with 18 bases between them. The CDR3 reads CATTTRQPTNTGELFF. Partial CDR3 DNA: TGTGCCACCACAACAAGACAGCCTACGAACACCGGGGAG.

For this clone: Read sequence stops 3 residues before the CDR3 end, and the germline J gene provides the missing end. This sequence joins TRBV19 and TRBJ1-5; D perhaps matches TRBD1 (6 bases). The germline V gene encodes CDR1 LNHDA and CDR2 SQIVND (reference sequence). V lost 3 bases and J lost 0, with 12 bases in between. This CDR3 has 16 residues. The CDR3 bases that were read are TGTGCCAGTAGTATCGACAGGAGTCCTAGCAATCAGCCC. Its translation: CASSIDRSPSNQP. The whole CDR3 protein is CASSIDRSPSNQPQHF. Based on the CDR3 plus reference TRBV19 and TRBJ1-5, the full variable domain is DGGITQSPKYLFRKEGQNVTLSCEQNLNHDAMYWYRQDPGQGLRLIYYSQIVNDFQKGDIAEGYSVSREKKESFPLTVTSAQKNPTAFYLCASSIDRSPSNQPQHFGDGTRLSIL.

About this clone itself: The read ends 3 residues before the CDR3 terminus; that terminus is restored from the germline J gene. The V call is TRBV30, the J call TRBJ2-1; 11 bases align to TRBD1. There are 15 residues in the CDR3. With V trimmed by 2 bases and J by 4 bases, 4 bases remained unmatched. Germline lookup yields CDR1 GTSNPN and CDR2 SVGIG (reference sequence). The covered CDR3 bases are TGTGCCTGGAGTCCGGACAGGGGGCTTTACAATGAG. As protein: CAWSPDRGLYNE. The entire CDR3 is CAWSPDRGLYNEQFF.

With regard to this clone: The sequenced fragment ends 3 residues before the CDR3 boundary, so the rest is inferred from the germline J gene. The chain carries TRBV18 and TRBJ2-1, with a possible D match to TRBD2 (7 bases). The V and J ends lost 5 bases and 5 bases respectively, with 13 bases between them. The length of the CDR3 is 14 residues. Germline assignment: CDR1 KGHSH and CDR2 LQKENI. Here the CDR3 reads CASSIGGLNNEQFF. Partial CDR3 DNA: TGTGCCAGCTCAATCGGGGGGCTGAACAATGAG. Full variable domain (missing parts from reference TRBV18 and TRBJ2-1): NAGVMQNPRHLVRRRGQEARLRCSPMKGHSHVYWYRQLPEEGLKFMVYLQKENIIDESGMPKERFSAEFPKEGPSILRIQQVVRGDSAAYFCASSIGGLNNEQFFGPGTRLTVL.

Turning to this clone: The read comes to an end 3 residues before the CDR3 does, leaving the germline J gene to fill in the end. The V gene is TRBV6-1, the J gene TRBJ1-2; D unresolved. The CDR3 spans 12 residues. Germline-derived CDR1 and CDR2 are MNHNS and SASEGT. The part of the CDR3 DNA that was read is TGTGCCAGCAGTGAAGAGTACTACGAC. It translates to CASSEEYYD. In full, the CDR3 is CASSEEYYDYTF.

CDR3 DNA, as far as it was read: TGCAGTGCTCGTGCGGGGGGCTCCTACAATGAG. The encoded protein is CSARAGGSYNE. The complete CDR3 sequence is CSARAGGSYNEQFF. The V call is TRBV20-1, the J call TRBJ2-1, with TRBD2 matching 8 bases. The read terminates 3 residues ahead of where the CDR3 ends, so the germline J gene completes it. The germline CDR1 and CDR2 sequences are DFQATT and SNEGSKA (reference sequence). This CDR3 has 14 amino acids. V dropped 5 bases and J dropped 0; count of bases not matched to a gene: 3.

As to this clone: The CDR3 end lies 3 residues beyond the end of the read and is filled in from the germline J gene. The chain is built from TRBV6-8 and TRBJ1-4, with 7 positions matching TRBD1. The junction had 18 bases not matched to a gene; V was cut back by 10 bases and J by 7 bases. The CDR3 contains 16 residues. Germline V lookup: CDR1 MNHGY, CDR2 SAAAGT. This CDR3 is CATSLFGRDRREKLFF. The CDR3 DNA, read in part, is TGTGCCACCTCGCTGTTTGGACGGGACAGACGTGAAAAA.

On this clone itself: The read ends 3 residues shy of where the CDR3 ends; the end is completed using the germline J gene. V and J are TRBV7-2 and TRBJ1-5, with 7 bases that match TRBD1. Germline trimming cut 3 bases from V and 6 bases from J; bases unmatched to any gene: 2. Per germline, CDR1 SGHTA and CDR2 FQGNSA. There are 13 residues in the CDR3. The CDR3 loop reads CASSFRDSQPQHF. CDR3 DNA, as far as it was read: TGTGCCAGCAGCTTCAGGGACAGTCAGCCC.

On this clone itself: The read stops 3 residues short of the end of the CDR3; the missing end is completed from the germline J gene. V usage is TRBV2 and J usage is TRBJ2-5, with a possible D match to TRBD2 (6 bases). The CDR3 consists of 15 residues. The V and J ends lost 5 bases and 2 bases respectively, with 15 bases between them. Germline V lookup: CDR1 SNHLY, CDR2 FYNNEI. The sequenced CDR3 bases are TGTGCCAGCAGTTTGGAGGGGCAGGGACAAGAGACC. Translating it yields CASSLEGQGQET. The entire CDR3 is CASSLEGQGQETQYF.

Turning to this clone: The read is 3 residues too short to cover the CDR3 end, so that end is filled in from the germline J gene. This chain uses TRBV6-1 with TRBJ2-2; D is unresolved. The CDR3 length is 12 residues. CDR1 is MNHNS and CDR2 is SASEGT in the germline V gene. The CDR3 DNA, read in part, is TGTGCCAGCAGTGGACACCAGTCAGCG. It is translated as CASSGHQSA. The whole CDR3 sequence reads CASSGHQSALFF.

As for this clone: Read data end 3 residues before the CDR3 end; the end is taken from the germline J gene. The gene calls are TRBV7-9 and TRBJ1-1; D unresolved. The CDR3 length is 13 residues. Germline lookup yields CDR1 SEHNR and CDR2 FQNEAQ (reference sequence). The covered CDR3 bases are TGTGCCAGCATTACCGGGGTGGGAGAGACC. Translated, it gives CASITGVGET. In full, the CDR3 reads CASITGVGETAFF.

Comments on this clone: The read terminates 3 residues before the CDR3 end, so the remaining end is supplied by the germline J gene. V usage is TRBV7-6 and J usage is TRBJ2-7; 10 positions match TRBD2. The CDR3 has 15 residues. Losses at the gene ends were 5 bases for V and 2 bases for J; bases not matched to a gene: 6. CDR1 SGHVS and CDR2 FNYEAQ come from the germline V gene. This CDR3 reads CASSLNSGGAYEQYF. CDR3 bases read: TGTGCCAGCAGCCTAAACAGCGGGGGGGCCTACGAG.